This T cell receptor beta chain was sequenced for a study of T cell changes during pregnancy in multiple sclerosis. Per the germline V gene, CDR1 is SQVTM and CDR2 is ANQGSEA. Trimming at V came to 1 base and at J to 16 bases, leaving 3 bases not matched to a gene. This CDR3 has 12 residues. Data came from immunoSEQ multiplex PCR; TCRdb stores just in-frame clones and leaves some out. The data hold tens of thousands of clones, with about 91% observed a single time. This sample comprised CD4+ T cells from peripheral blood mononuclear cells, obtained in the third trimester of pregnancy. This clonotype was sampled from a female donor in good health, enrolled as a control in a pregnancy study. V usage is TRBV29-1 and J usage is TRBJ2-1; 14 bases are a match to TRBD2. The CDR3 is CSVEGLAGGPFF. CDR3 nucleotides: TGCAGCGTTGAAGGACTAGCGGGGGGGCCTTTCTTC.